The 16 T cell receptor beta chains below were found in one sample sequenced in a study of PD-1 blockade in classical Hodgkin lymphoma. The time point denotes: cycle 4 day 1 (C4D1), after six to seven weeks of nivolumab. Brentuximab vedotin exposure varied, and every patient relapsed after autologous stem cell transplantation. Only in-frame clones appear in the TCRdb table, and some are missing; sequencing was by immunoSEQ multiplex PCR. The sample shows 40,000 to 55,000 clones, 80% of them seen only once. This material consisted of peripheral blood mononuclear cells (PBMCs), taken before the fourth cycle of nivolumab. Receptors originate from a human donor with classical Hodgkin lymphoma.

This clone was observed a handful of times. The chain couples TRBV15 to TRBJ1-2; a possible D gene is TRBD1 (5 bases). This CDR3 is built from 15 residues. The V end lost 0 bases, the J end lost 3 bases, and 11 bases lay between the germline ends. Germline CDR1 is LNHNV and CDR2 is YYDKDF (reference sequence). CDR3 DNA: TGTGCCACCAGCAGAGATCTGGGGGACTACTATGGCTACACCTTC. It codes for CATSRDLGDYYGYTF.

The chain has TRBV7-8 and TRBJ1-2, with 8 bases lining up with TRBD1. The V gene's germline CDR1 is SGHVS and CDR2 FQNEAQ. V shed 1 base and J 5 bases; nucleotides not matched to a gene: 6. This CDR3 has 15 amino acids. The CDR3 sequence is CASSLGTGGIYGYTF. The CDR3 bases are TGTGCCAGCAGCTTAGGAACAGGGGGAATATATGGCTACACCTTC.

This clone was detected only a few times. V is TRBV2 and J is TRBJ2-2; TRBD1 might be the D (6 bases). Germline V CDR1 and CDR2: SNHLY, FYNNEI. The CDR3 totals 15 residues. Trimming removed 4 bases at V and 5 bases at J, with 14 bases between. This CDR3 reads CASSGGLATTGELFF. CDR3 nucleotide sequence: TGTGCCAGCAGTGGGGGGCTAGCAACGACCGGGGAGCTGTTTTTT.

This rearrangement joins TRBV27 to TRBJ2-7, with TRBD2 matching over 10 bases. The length of the CDR3 is 14 residues. J was trimmed by 4 bases and V by 0 bases; bases with no gene match: 0. Per germline, CDR1 MNHEY and CDR2 SMNVEV (reference sequence). In nucleotides, the CDR3 is TGTGCCAGCAGTTTATCGACTAGCGGGTACGAGCAGTACTTC. It specifies CASSLSTSGYEQYF.

In this sample, this clone turned up many times. The chain employs TRBV27 and TRBJ1-1, with no clear D. Germline assignment: CDR1 MNHEY and CDR2 SMNVEV (reference sequence). This CDR3 region has 13 residues. V was trimmed by 5 bases and J by 1 base, leaving 8 bases between them. CDR3 coding DNA: TGTGCCAGCAGTCAGGCGACGAACACTGAAGCTTTCTTT. Translated, it gives CASSQATNTEAFF.

The rearrangement joins TRBV19 to TRBJ2-5; 8 bases align to TRBD2. The CDR3 covers 17 residues. Per germline, CDR1 LNHDA and CDR2 SQIVND (reference sequence). V trimming: 5 bases; J trimming: 4 bases; junction bases outside the gene matches: 15. The CDR3 loop is CASSPPGSGGKGETQYF. CDR3 bases: TGTGCCAGTAGTCCCCCAGGCAGCGGGGGTAAGGGAGAGACCCAGTACTTC.

The chain links TRBV6-1 to TRBJ1-4; weak D call: TRBD1 (6 bases). The CDR3 spans 15 residues. Between the trimmed V and J ends, which lost 2 bases and 7 bases, there was a span of 14 bases. Germline V gene data show CDR1 as MNHNS and CDR2 as SASEGT. This CDR3 is CASSELRQGSEKLFF. In DNA form, the CDR3 reads TGTGCCAGCAGTGAATTACGGCAGGGGAGTGAAAAACTGTTTTTT.

V gene TRBV27 combines with J gene TRBJ1-1; D not certain. CDR1 and CDR2 (germline): MNHEY, SMNVEV (reference sequence). V lost 10 bases to trimming and J lost 1 base, with 13 bases between them. This CDR3 contains 13 residues. DNA for the CDR3: TGTGCCACCGGTGGTTGGAGGAACACTGAAGCTTTCTTT. Translating it yields CATGGWRNTEAFF.

This clone is a singleton in its sample. V is TRBV19 and J is TRBJ2-2; tentatively, D is TRBD2 (6 bases). Germline CDR1 LNHDA, CDR2 SQIVND (reference sequence). V was clipped by 3 bases and J by 6 bases, with 11 bases between them. The CDR3 has 14 residues. CDR3 bases: TGTGCCAGTAGTATTTATTGGGGGGCCGGGGAGCTGTTTTTT. Amino acid sequence: CASSIYWGAGELFF.

The V and J genes are TRBV5-1 and TRBJ1-1; 8 nucleotides line up with TRBD1. Germline CDR1 SGHRS, CDR2 YFSETQ. The CDR3 totals 13 residues. V was clipped by 5 bases and J by 11 bases; unmatched bases: 11. For the CDR3, the DNA is TGCGCCAGCAGTTCTCTTCCGGGACAGGACGCTTTCTTT. Translation: CASSSLPGQDAFF.

V usage is TRBV29-1 and J usage is TRBJ1-1; D is uncertain. Germline V lookup: CDR1 SQVTM, CDR2 ANQGSEA. The V and J ends lost 3 bases and 0 bases respectively, with 11 bases between them. This CDR3 contains 14 residues. DNA for the CDR3: TGCAGCGTTGATATTAGCGGCTTGAACACTGAAGCTTTCTTT. It is translated as CSVDISGLNTEAFF.

CDR3 bases: TGTGCCAGCAGCTCCGGCGGGGGGCCCACTGAAGCTTTCTTT. Its translation: CASSSGGGPTEAFF. The genes are TRBV7-3 and TRBJ1-1, with a weak D call TRBD1 (6 bases). The V gene's germline CDR1 is SGHTA and CDR2 FQGTGA. The ends were cut back, 4 bases at V and 4 bases at J, with 13 bases in the middle. The CDR3 spans 14 residues.

In this sample, this clone is medium-sized. The chain recombines TRBV6-5 with TRBJ1-5, with D unclear. V dropped 10 bases and J dropped 2 bases, with 15 bases sitting between them. The CDR3 totals 14 residues. Germline V gives CDR1 MNHEY, CDR2 SVGAGI. CDR3 bases: TGTGCCACCAAGCAGGAACGGGGCAATCAGCCCCAGCATTTT. This gives the protein CATKQERGNQPQHF.

The chain has TRBV19 and TRBJ1-3; the match to TRBD1 covers 7 bases. CDR1 and CDR2 from the germline V gene are LNHDA and SQIVND (reference sequence). V lost 7 bases to trimming and J lost 0 bases; unmatched junction nucleotides: 6. This CDR3 spans 15 amino acids. The CDR3 loop reads CASTPGGASGNTIYF. The CDR3 coding sequence is TGTGCCAGTACTCCAGGGGGGGCCTCTGGAAACACCATATATTTT.

This chain links TRBV15 with TRBJ2-7; D ambiguous. CDR1 is LNHNV and CDR2 is YYDKDF in the germline V gene (reference sequence). The CDR3 has 13 residues. Trimming shortened V by 5 bases and J by 0 bases, and 8 bases separated the two germline ends. CDR3 sequence reads: CATSGVPSYEQYF. CDR3 nucleotides: TGTGCCACCAGCGGGGTTCCCTCCTACGAGCAGTACTTC.

This chain connects TRBV11-3 to TRBJ2-3; D gene uncertain. The germline gives CDR1 SGHNT, CDR2 YENEEA. V was clipped by 5 bases and J by 3 bases, with 15 bases between them. The CDR3 covers 15 residues. The DNA of the CDR3 is TGTGCCAGCAGCCCCCGGACGGTTGGGACAGATACGCAGTATTTT. This translates into CASSPRTVGTDTQYF.